A selection of T cell receptor beta chains follows, all from one sample in a study of blood T cell repertoires in COVID-19. Assay used: immunoSEQ multiplex PCR; TCRdb lists only in-frame clones, some missing. The sample consists of about 150,000 clones, roughly 87% of them appearing once. Sequencing was performed on peripheral blood. These receptors were collected from a human donor in a cohort sampled during active COVID-19. Both conserved end residues are part of each CDR3. D genes are given only for firm matches. The size of a clone is reported for some rows only, either as once, few or many, or as a class for expanded clones.

V: TRBV2; J: TRBJ2-7; size: .; D: .; DNA: TGTGCCAGCAGGATCCGCCAGGAATCCTACGAGCAGTACTTC; CDR3: CASRIRQESYEQYF
V: TRBV6-6; J: TRBJ2-3; size: .; D: .; DNA: TGTGCCAGCAGCCCAAACAGAGATACGCAGTATTTT; CDR3: CASSPNRDTQYF
V: TRBV7-6; J: TRBJ1-6; size: .; D: TRBD1; DNA: TGTGCCAGCAGCTTGGGGGGACAGGTTGAGCCCTATAATTCACCCCTCCACTTT; CDR3: CASSLGGQVEPYNSPLHF
V: TRBV2; J: TRBJ1-2; size: .; D: .; DNA: TGTGCCAGCGGGAGGGATACGGTGATTCTATATGGCTACACCTTC; CDR3: CASGRDTVILYGYTF
V: TRBV4-1; J: TRBJ2-1; size: .; D: .; DNA: TGCGCCAGCAGAGTTCCGGGGGGCCGAAGAGATGAGCAGTTCTTC; CDR3: CASRVPGGRRDEQFF
V: TRBV5-4; J: TRBJ2-2; size: .; D: TRBD1; DNA: TGTGCCAGCAGCTTCAGTGACAGGGGGAACACCGGGGAGCTGTTTTTT; CDR3: CASSFSDRGNTGELFF
V: TRBV10-3; J: TRBJ1-1; size: .; D: .; DNA: TGTGCCATCAGGGAACAGGGCCGTACTGAAGCTTTCTTT; CDR3: CAIREQGRTEAFF
V: TRBV7-6; J: TRBJ2-3; size: .; D: TRBD2; DNA: TGTGCCAGCAGCTCAGGACTAGTCCCAGATACGCAGTATTTT; CDR3: CASSSGLVPDTQYF
V: TRBV6-5; J: TRBJ2-5; size: .; D: TRBD2; DNA: TGTGCCAGCGGAGATAGCGGGAGCGGTGGGGAGACCCAGTACTTC; CDR3: CASGDSGSGGETQYF
V: TRBV6-5; J: TRBJ2-7; size: .; D: .; DNA: TGTGCCGCCGATGGGGACACTCCCTACGAGCAGTACTTC; CDR3: CAADGDTPYEQYF
V: TRBV7-9; J: TRBJ1-6; size: .; D: .; DNA: TGTGCCAGCAGGGACTATGAGTATTCACCCCTCCACTTT; CDR3: CASRDYEYSPLHF
V: TRBV6-1; J: TRBJ1-1; size: .; D: .; DNA: TGTGCCAGCAGTGCCCTGGGTAACCTCGGCGGCACTGAAGCTTTCTTT; CDR3: CASSALGNLGGTEAFF
V: TRBV5-1; J: TRBJ1-1; size: .; D: .; DNA: TGCGCCAGCAGCTTGGGACCCCGGGGTGAAGCTTTCTTT; CDR3: CASSLGPRGEAFF
V: TRBV18; J: TRBJ1-1; size: .; D: .; DNA: TGTGCCAGCTCACCACGCGAGGGAGTGAACACTGAAGCTTTCTTT; CDR3: CASSPREGVNTEAFF
V: TRBV5-5; J: TRBJ1-1; size: .; D: TRBD1; DNA: TGTGCCAGCAGCTTGACAGGGGGTCTCACTGAAGCTTTCTTT; CDR3: CASSLTGGLTEAFF
V: TRBV2; J: TRBJ2-2; size: once; D: TRBD1; DNA: TGTGCCAGCAGTACAGGGGGAGGCACCGGGGAGCTGTTTTTT; CDR3: CASSTGGGTGELFF
V: TRBV18; J: TRBJ2-3; size: .; D: TRBD1; DNA: TGTGCCAGCTACAGGGGGACAGATACGCAGTATTTT; CDR3: CASYRGTDTQYF
V: TRBV7-9; J: TRBJ1-2; size: .; D: TRBD1; DNA: TGTGCCAGCAGTGGGACAGGGGTTAACTATGGCTACACCTTC; CDR3: CASSGTGVNYGYTF
V: TRBV9; J: TRBJ1-3; size: once; D: .; DNA: TGTGCCAGCAGCTCAACAGGCAATTCTGGAAACACCATATATTTT; CDR3: CASSSTGNSGNTIYF
V: TRBV9; J: TRBJ2-1; size: .; D: .; DNA: TGTGCCAGCAGCGTAGCTGGGGCCTTGGACGACAATGAGCAGTTCTTC; CDR3: CASSVAGALDDNEQFF
V: TRBV6-2/TRBV6-3; J: TRBJ2-1; size: .; D: .; DNA: TGTGCCAGCACCCCCCTAAGCCCGAGTGATGAGCAGTTCTTC; CDR3: CASTPLSPSDEQFF
V: TRBV19; J: TRBJ1-2; size: once; D: TRBD1; DNA: TGTGCCAGTAGTATTGGTTACAGGGGCGACCCTGGTAGCTATGGCTACACCTTC; CDR3: CASSIGYRGDPGSYGYTF
V: TRBV10-3; J: TRBJ2-5; size: .; D: TRBD2; DNA: TGTGCCATCAGTGGTCCCGGGGGGAACCAAGAGACCCAGTACTTC; CDR3: CAISGPGGNQETQYF
V: TRBV20-1; J: TRBJ2-7; size: once; D: TRBD2; DNA: TGCAGTGCTAGTTTGCGGGGGGGCCGCTACGAGCAGTACTTC; CDR3: CSASLRGGRYEQYF
V: TRBV7-9; J: TRBJ1-2; size: once; D: .; DNA: TGTGCCAGCAGCTTAGTGGGAGGGTATGGCTACACCTTC; CDR3: CASSLVGGYGYTF
V: TRBV27; J: TRBJ1-2; size: .; D: TRBD1; DNA: TGTGCCAGCAGTTTCGGGGACAGGGCAAACGGCTACACCTTC; CDR3: CASSFGDRANGYTF
V: TRBV27; J: TRBJ1-1; size: .; D: .; DNA: TGTGCCAGCAGTTTAACTCCAGGGTTGTACACTGAAGCTTTCTTT; CDR3: CASSLTPGLYTEAFF
V: TRBV5-1; J: TRBJ2-2; size: .; D: TRBD1; DNA: TGCGCCAGCAGCCGGGCAGGGGGCAACACCGGGGAGCTGTTTTTT; CDR3: CASSRAGGNTGELFF
V: TRBV5-4; J: TRBJ1-2; size: .; D: TRBD1; DNA: TGTGCCAGCAGCTTGGTGCTGGGACAGGGTGGCTATGGCTACACCTTC; CDR3: CASSLVLGQGGYGYTF
V: TRBV10-3; J: TRBJ2-5; size: .; D: TRBD1; DNA: TGTGCCATCAGTGAGCCGGGACAGGGGCGGGAGACCCAGTACTTC; CDR3: CAISEPGQGRETQYF
V: TRBV11-2; J: TRBJ2-7; size: .; D: .; DNA: TGTGCCAGCAGCCTACAGACAGCATACGAGCAGTACTTC; CDR3: CASSLQTAYEQYF
V: TRBV6-2/TRBV6-3; J: TRBJ2-1; size: once; D: TRBD1; DNA: TGTGCCAGCAGCGGACAGGGGGCGGGCAATGAGCAGTTCTTC; CDR3: CASSGQGAGNEQFF
V: TRBV2; J: TRBJ1-3; size: .; D: TRBD1; DNA: TGTGCCAGCAGCGGGACAGGGTACTCTGGAAACACCATATATTTT; CDR3: CASSGTGYSGNTIYF
V: TRBV18; J: TRBJ2-5; size: .; D: .; DNA: TGTGCCAGCTCACCCCGGAGGGGGCTCGGGGAGACCCAGTACTTC; CDR3: CASSPRRGLGETQYF
V: TRBV7-6; J: TRBJ2-3; size: .; D: TRBD1; DNA: TGTGCCAGCAGCTTATGGACAGGAAGCACAGATACGCAGTATTTT; CDR3: CASSLWTGSTDTQYF
V: TRBV5-1; J: TRBJ1-4; size: .; D: .; DNA: TGCGCCAGCAGCTTGGAATGGAGTACGGATGAAAAACTGTTTTTT; CDR3: CASSLEWSTDEKLFF
V: TRBV14; J: TRBJ2-3; size: .; D: TRBD2; DNA: TGTGCCAGCCGTCGGTCAGCGGGGGGCACAGATACGCAGTATTTT; CDR3: CASRRSAGGTDTQYF
V: TRBV6-6; J: TRBJ2-7; size: .; D: TRBD1; DNA: TGTGCCAGCAGGAACAGGGGACCGTCCTCCTACGAGCAGTACTTC; CDR3: CASRNRGPSSYEQYF
V: TRBV10-2; J: TRBJ1-6; size: .; D: .; DNA: TGCGCCAGCAGTGACGGCAGAGGTAATTCACCCCTCCACTTT; CDR3: CASSDGRGNSPLHF
V: TRBV9; J: TRBJ2-7; size: .; D: TRBD1; DNA: TGTGCCAGCAGCGGTACAGGACAGGGGTCCCACGAGCAGTACTTC; CDR3: CASSGTGQGSHEQYF
V: TRBV2; J: TRBJ2-2; size: .; D: TRBD1; DNA: TGTGCCAGCAGAAGACAGGGCCACACCGGGGAGCTGTTTTTT; CDR3: CASRRQGHTGELFF
V: TRBV3-1/TRBV3-2; J: TRBJ1-1; size: .; D: TRBD1; DNA: TGTGCCAGCAGCCAAGATCTCCACCAGGGGGCTTGGGCTTTCTTT; CDR3: CASSQDLHQGAWAFF
V: TRBV10-3; J: TRBJ2-1; size: once; D: .; DNA: TGTGCCATCAGTGAGTCCGGGGGCAATGAGCAGTTCTTC; CDR3: CAISESGGNEQFF
V: TRBV7-3; J: TRBJ2-7; size: .; D: TRBD1; DNA: TGTGCCAGCAGCGCAACCGGGACAGGGGGCGAAGAGCAGTACTTC; CDR3: CASSATGTGGEEQYF
V: TRBV5-1; J: TRBJ1-2; size: .; D: TRBD1; DNA: TGCGCCAGCAGCTCCCGGACAGGGGGAAATGGCTACACCTTC; CDR3: CASSSRTGGNGYTF
V: TRBV5-1; J: TRBJ2-3; size: .; D: TRBD2; DNA: TGCGCCAGCGCCACTAGCGGGGGGTCAGATACGCAGTATTTT; CDR3: CASATSGGSDTQYF
V: TRBV11-2; J: TRBJ2-7; size: .; D: .; DNA: TGTGCCAGCAGCTTAGGTGTCACTTACGAGCAGTACTTC; CDR3: CASSLGVTYEQYF
V: TRBV28; J: TRBJ1-2; size: once; D: TRBD1; DNA: TGTGCCAGCATACCACCCGACAGGGGCTATGGCTACACCTTC; CDR3: CASIPPDRGYGYTF
V: TRBV5-4; J: TRBJ1-2; size: few; D: TRBD1; DNA: TGTGCCAGCGGAGACAGGGTTGGCTATGGCTACACCTTC; CDR3: CASGDRVGYGYTF
V: TRBV2; J: TRBJ2-7; size: .; D: TRBD1; DNA: TGTGCCAGCAGTGCCCGGACAGGCTCCTACGAGCAGTACTTC; CDR3: CASSARTGSYEQYF
V: TRBV20-1; J: TRBJ2-7; size: .; D: .; DNA: TGCAGTGCCCGTTTAAACTACGAGCAGTACTTC; CDR3: CSARLNYEQYF
V: TRBV3-1/TRBV3-2; J: TRBJ2-5; size: .; D: .; DNA: TGTGCCAGCAGCCAGAACTCAGAGACCCAGTACTTC; CDR3: CASSQNSETQYF
V: TRBV7-8; J: TRBJ2-3; size: .; D: .; DNA: TGTGCCAGCAGCCCCGCGCCCAGGGATACGCAGTATTTT; CDR3: CASSPAPRDTQYF